This TCR beta chain was observed in a study of T-cell reconstitution after alpha-beta-depleted transplantation in children. The study's findings and limits: Reportedly, only several hundred clones from non-depleted graft cells drove alpha-beta T-cell counts at about two months.

About this clonotype: Its antigen is still unknown.

Germline V lookup: CDR1 LGHNA, CDR2 YNFKEQ. The CDR3 totals 20 residues. V gave up 1 base and J gave up 5 bases; unmatched junction bases: 14. Preparation of the TCRbeta library was carried out with unique molecular identifiers. A single record per CDR3 protein comes from TCRdb applying MiXCR to the PCR reads. Among fewer than 700,000 distinct CDR3 sequences listed, 10% to 15% were seen once. The V and J genes are TRBV4-2 and TRBJ1-6, with 10 bases identical to TRBD1. Sequencing was performed on PBMCs, mostly from graft donor cells, taken 360 days after TCRalphabeta/CD19-depleted stem cell transplant. This receptor was obtained from a male patient under 18 who had a stem cell transplant for acute myeloid leukemia, so the T cells may come from the graft donor. The CDR3, as DNA: TGTGCCAGCAGCCAAGGCCCCAAGGGGACAGGGGTTATGGATAATTCACCCCTCCACTTT. This encodes CASSQGPKGTGVMDNSPLHF.